The 10 T cell receptor beta chains presented below share a single source sample, sequenced in a study of T cell repertoires in cytomegalovirus infection. Via MiXCR, TCRdb re-called the reads, giving one row per CDR3 protein. The data hold about 450,000 distinct CDR3 sequences, with approximately 31% observed a single time. The sequenced sample was PBMCs. The receptor source for this set is a human donor in good health (CMV status not recorded). Some clones in this sample may be carry-over from other donors' samples.

At least ten counts were recorded for this clonotype. The J gene is TRBJ2-1, the V gene TRBV25-1; perhaps TRBD1 as D (5 bases). The germline V gene has CDR1 MGHDK and CDR2 SYGVNS. The CDR3 covers 12 residues. V was trimmed by 6 bases and J by 8 bases, leaving 11 bases between them. The CDR3 loop is CASRWLGDEQFF. The CDR3 DNA sequence: TGTGCCAGCAGATGGTTAGGGGATGAGCAGTTCTTC.

This clonotype was found many times. The chain carries TRBV7-8 and TRBJ1-4; D is perhaps TRBD1 (5 bases). Germline lookup yields CDR1 SGHVS and CDR2 FQNEAQ. This CDR3 is 16 amino acids long. With 6 bases removed from V and 2 bases from J, the gap between germline ends came to 16 bases. The CDR3 nucleotides are TGTGCCAGCAGACAGCAGGGATTTGCTACTAATGAAAAACTGTTTTTT. Amino acids: CASRQQGFATNEKLFF.

V and J are TRBV7-9 and TRBJ2-1; possibly TRBD2 for D (5 bases). CDR3 size: 15 residues. Germline loops: CDR1 SEHNR, CDR2 FQNEAQ (reference sequence). The V gene lost 1 base and the J gene lost 2 bases, with 9 bases spanning the gap. This chain's CDR3 is CASSLVLAPYNEQFF. CDR3 bases: TGTGCCAGCAGCTTAGTGCTAGCTCCCTACAATGAGCAGTTCTTC.

The chain has TRBV4-3 and TRBJ1-1, with D unresolved. The V end was cut by 0 bases, the J end by 11 bases, with 7 bases between. CDR1 and CDR2 from the germline V gene are LGHNA and YSLEER. This CDR3 comprises 11 residues. The CDR3 here is CASSQDGRAFF. CDR3 nucleotides: TGCGCCAGCAGCCAAGATGGGAGGGCTTTCTTT.

Concerning this clonotype: This clone may be a read error of a much larger clone one base away. The J gene is TRBJ2-1, the V gene TRBV7-9; 7 nucleotides align to TRBD1. V shed 8 bases and J 8 bases; nucleotides not matched to a gene: 12. Germline values: CDR1 SEHNR, CDR2 FQNEAQ (reference sequence). This CDR3 is 14 amino acids long. The CDR3 DNA sequence: TGTGCCAGCGCCATACAGGGGTCGGACCATGAGCAGTTCTTC. It is translated as CASAIQGSDHEQFF. The variable domain in full, with the rest retrieved from reference TRBV7-9 and TRBJ2-1, is DTGVSQNPRHKITKRGQNVTFRCDPISEHNRLYWYRQTLGQGPEFLTYFQNEAQLEKSRLLSDRFSAERPKGSFSTLEIQRTEQGDSAMYLCASAIQGSDHEQFFGPGTRLTVL.

The CDR3: CASRDSDSSYEQYF. The CDR3 nucleotides read TGTGCCAGCAGGGACAGCGATAGCTCCTACGAGCAGTACTTC. The V gene is TRBV4-2, the J gene TRBJ2-7, with D possibly being TRBD1 (6 bases). CDR3 size: 14 residues. Germline values: CDR1 LGHNA, CDR2 YNFKEQ. Trimming removed 6 bases from V and 0 bases from J, with 12 bases in between.

To note about this clonotype: A clone one base away is much larger, so this may be a read error. The V call is TRBV4-3, the J call TRBJ1-1; D is undetermined. This CDR3 is 18 amino acids long. In germline, CDR1 is LGHNA, CDR2 YSLEER. The CDR3 loop is CASSQDPPPARRNTEALF. The CDR3, as DNA: TGCGCCAGCAGCCAAGATCCCCCCCCCGCCCGGAGGAACACTGAAGCTTTATTT.

The genes are TRBV7-2 and TRBJ1-2; D possibly corresponds to TRBD1 (6 bases). V was cut by 2 bases and J by 5 bases, with 12 bases left in between. The CDR3 spans 14 residues. Germline assignment: CDR1 SGHTA and CDR2 FQGNSA. CDR3 bases: TGTGCCAGCAGCTTACACGGGGGCGGGTATGGCTACACCTTC. Protein sequence: CASSLHGGGYGYTF.

This clonotype was picked up many times. Sequence at one end of the junction differs from germline and may be a read error. The CDR3 here is CASSLWGSNQPQHF. The CDR3 DNA is TGTGCCAGCAGCTTATGGGGTAGCAATCAGCCCCAGCATTTT. The chain joins TRBV27 to TRBJ1-5, with no clear D. Germline lookup yields CDR1 MNHEY and CDR2 SMNVEV (reference sequence). The CDR3 loop spans 14 amino acids.

Notes on this clonotype: A much larger clone sits a single nucleotide away, making a read error possible. The chain joins TRBV7-8 to TRBJ2-1, with 8 bases lining up with TRBD2. Germline V gives CDR1 SGHVS, CDR2 FQNEAQ. The CDR3 runs 17 residues. After removal of 5 bases from V and 9 bases from J, the junction contained 18 bases not matched to a gene. The CDR3 DNA sequence: TGTGCCAGCAGCACCTTAATTCCTAGCGGGTGGGCGGTTGAGCAGTTCTTC. Protein sequence: CASSTLIPSGWAVEQFF.